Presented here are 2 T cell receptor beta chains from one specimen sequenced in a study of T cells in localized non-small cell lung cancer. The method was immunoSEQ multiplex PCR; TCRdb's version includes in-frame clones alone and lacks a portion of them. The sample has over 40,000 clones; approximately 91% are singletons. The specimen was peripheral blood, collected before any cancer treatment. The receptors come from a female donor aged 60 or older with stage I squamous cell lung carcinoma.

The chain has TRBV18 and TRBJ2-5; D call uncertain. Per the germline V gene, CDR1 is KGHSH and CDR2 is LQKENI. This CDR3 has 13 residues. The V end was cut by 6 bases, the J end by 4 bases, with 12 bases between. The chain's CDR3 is CASSQAGAETQYF. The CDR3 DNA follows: TGTGCCAGCTCGCAGGCAGGCGCAGAGACCCAGTACTTC.

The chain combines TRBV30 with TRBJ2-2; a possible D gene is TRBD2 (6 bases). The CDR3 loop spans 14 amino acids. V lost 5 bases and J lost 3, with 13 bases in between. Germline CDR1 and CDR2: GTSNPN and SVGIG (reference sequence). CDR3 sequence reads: CAWGRVADTGELFF. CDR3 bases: TGTGCCTGGGGTCGGGTAGCGGACACCGGGGAGCTGTTTTTT.